The 30 T cell receptor beta chains below come from one sample, sequenced in a study of T cell responses to AZD1222 COVID-19 vaccine. Assay: immunoSEQ multiplex PCR; the TCRdb copy retains only in-frame clones and omits some. Of 150,000 to 200,000 clones in the sample, about 90% were seen once. The source was peripheral blood, collected on day 0 of AZD1222 vaccination. Receptors were obtained from an adult in good health.

V usage is TRBV28 and J usage is TRBJ1-2; D may be TRBD1 (5 bases). V lost 6 bases to trimming and J lost 1 base, with 15 bases between them. The length of the CDR3 is 15 residues. CDR1 and CDR2 (germline): MDHEN, SYDVKM. CDR3 loop: CASSQGAALNYGYTF. For the CDR3, the DNA is TGTGCCAGCAGCCAAGGGGCAGCCCTTAACTATGGCTACACCTTC.

The V call is TRBV7-3, the J call TRBJ1-1; 7 bases agree with TRBD1. With 4 bases clipped from V and 1 base from J, the junction kept 12 bases outside the gene matches. CDR3 length: 17 amino acids. CDR1 SGHTA and CDR2 FQGTGA come from the germline V gene. CDR3 sequence reads: CASSSHFGQAGNTEAFF. Here the CDR3 DNA reads TGTGCCAGCAGCTCTCATTTTGGACAGGCAGGGAACACTGAAGCTTTCTTT. Filled out from reference TRBV7-3 and TRBJ1-1, the complete variable domain reads GAGVSQTPSNKVTEKGKYVELRCDPISGHTALYWYRQSLGQGPEFLIYFQGTGAADDSGLPNDRFFAVRPEGSVSTLKIQRTERGDSAVYLCASSSHFGQAGNTEAFFGQGTRLTVV.

This clone appeared once. The chain is built from TRBV28 and TRBJ1-1, with TRBD1 matching 7 bases. The V gene end was trimmed by 6 bases and the J gene end by 1 base; junction bases not matched to a gene: 5. The CDR3 has 14 amino acids. Germline V gene sequence: CDR1 MDHEN, CDR2 SYDVKM. The CDR3 sequence: CASSPKGANTEAFF. The CDR3 nucleotides read TGTGCCAGCAGCCCTAAGGGGGCGAACACTGAAGCTTTCTTT.

The chain couples TRBV10-3 to TRBJ1-6; no clear D gene. The CDR3 runs to 12 residues. V was cut by 6 bases and J by 8 bases, with 8 bases left in between. Germline CDR1 ENHRY, CDR2 SYGVKD. The CDR3 bases are TGTGCCATCAGGGACGGGGATTCACCCCTCCACTTT. Its translation is CAIRDGDSPLHF.

This clone has only one observation. V gene TRBV19 combines with J gene TRBJ1-4; no reliable D call. Germline assignment: CDR1 LNHDA and CDR2 SQIVND (reference sequence). The CDR3 runs 14 residues. The V end lost 3 bases, the J end lost 4 bases, and 9 bases lay between the germline ends. The CDR3 is CASSIGRLNEKLFF. The CDR3 region has the DNA TGTGCCAGTAGTATCGGACGGCTTAATGAAAAACTGTTTTTT.

The chain carries TRBV30 and TRBJ1-6; 9 nucleotides align to TRBD1. The CDR3 loop spans 15 amino acids. V trimming: 3 bases; J trimming: 9 bases; junction bases outside the gene matches: 9. CDR1 is GTSNPN and CDR2 is SVGIG in the germline V gene (reference sequence). The CDR3 reads CAWRVTGGSPSPLHF. DNA for the CDR3: TGTGCCTGGAGGGTAACAGGGGGCAGTCCTTCACCCCTCCACTTT.

The CDR3 region has the DNA TGTGCCAGCAGCTTGCAAGAGACCCAGTACTTC. Translating gives CASSLQETQYF. The V and J genes are TRBV5-4 and TRBJ2-5, with no clear D. CDR3 length: 11 amino acids. CDR1 and CDR2 from the germline V gene are SGHNT and YYREEE (reference sequence). The V end lost 1 base, the J end lost 2 bases, and 0 bases lay between the germline ends.

The V and J genes are TRBV14 and TRBJ2-1; 9 bases agree with TRBD1. The CDR3 loop spans 14 amino acids. The trim removed 8 bases at V and 9 bases at J, leaving 11 bases unmatched. Germline V gene sequence: CDR1 SGHDN, CDR2 FVKESK. The DNA for the CDR3 is TGTGCCAGCTCCCCGGGACAGGGCTTCGGTGAGCAGTTCTTC. Protein: CASSPGQGFGEQFF.

This clone has just one count. This CDR3 is CATNGLISGNTIYF. The CDR3 region has the DNA TGTGCCACAAACGGACTGATCTCTGGAAACACCATATATTTT. The V call is TRBV10-3, the J call TRBJ1-3; D is uncertain. CDR3 length equals 14 residues. V lost 10 bases and J 0 bases, leaving 13 bases between the germline ends. The germline V gene has CDR1 ENHRY and CDR2 SYGVKD.

V gene TRBV24-1 combines with J gene TRBJ1-4, with no clear D. Germline loops: CDR1 KGHDR, CDR2 SFDVKD. The CDR3 has 16 amino acids. The V and J ends lost 3 bases and 3 bases respectively, with 13 bases between them. CDR3 nucleotides: TGTGCCACCAGTGATCCCGGTCGGGGTGCTAATGAAAAACTGTTTTTT. This gives the protein CATSDPGRGANEKLFF.

The chain has TRBV11-2 and TRBJ1-2, with 7 bases aligning to TRBD1. Germline V gene lookup returns CDR1 SGHAT and CDR2 FQNNGV. CDR3 size: 15 residues. After removal of 4 bases from V and 5 bases from J, the junction contained 10 bases not matched to a gene. The CDR3 region is CASSSPSGQLYGYTF. The CDR3 DNA sequence: TGTGCCAGCAGCTCGCCCTCGGGACAGCTTTATGGCTACACCTTC.

The chain combines TRBV3-1 (or the pseudogene TRBV3-2) with TRBJ2-7; no definite D call. Germline CDR1 and CDR2: LGHDT and YNNKEL (reference sequence). Between the trimmed V and J ends, which lost 0 bases and 3 bases, there was a span of 6 bases. This CDR3 region has 13 residues. This CDR3 is CASSQEDGYEQYF. DNA of the CDR3: TGTGCCAGCAGCCAAGAAGACGGCTACGAGCAGTACTTC.

The J gene is TRBJ2-1, the V gene TRBV19; D unclear. CDR1 and CDR2 from the germline V gene are LNHDA and SQIVND (reference sequence). Trimming left V 5 bases short and J 0 bases short, with 20 bases between. The CDR3 extends over 18 amino acids. The CDR3 is CASSFGRLTRASYNEQFF. The CDR3 nucleotides are TGTGCCAGTAGTTTTGGACGCCTCACCAGAGCCTCCTACAATGAGCAGTTCTTC.

The chain carries TRBV28 and TRBJ1-1; TRBD1 might be the D (5 bases). Germline CDR1 reads MDHEN; CDR2 reads SYDVKM. The V gene lost 6 bases and the J gene lost 1 base, with 9 bases spanning the gap. This CDR3 has 13 amino acids. CDR3 sequence reads: CASRGHGNTEAFF. CDR3 in DNA: TGTGCCAGCAGGGGGCATGGGAACACTGAAGCTTTCTTT.

The chain carries TRBV28 and TRBJ2-4; 8 positions agree with TRBD2. Germline CDR1 reads MDHEN; CDR2 reads SYDVKM. The CDR3 extends over 16 amino acids. The V and J ends lost 8 bases and 3 bases, in that order; junction bases with no gene match: 12. CDR3 DNA sequence: TGTGCCAGCGGAGACAAGCGGGGGCCGGACAAAAACATTCAGTACTTC. Translated: CASGDKRGPDKNIQYF.

The V and J genes are TRBV5-4 and TRBJ1-2; the D gene is possibly TRBD1 (5 bases). Germline CDR1 is SGHNT and CDR2 is YYREEE (reference sequence). Trimming took 4 bases from V and 5 from J, leaving 24 bases between them. The CDR3 consists of 17 residues. CDR3 bases: TGTGCCAGCAGCCAGCCGCTTCCCGGGGCGCTGGGTTATGGCTACACCTTC. Protein sequence: CASSQPLPGALGYGYTF.

The genes are TRBV24-1 and TRBJ2-1, with D maybe TRBD1 (5 bases). Germline CDR1 KGHDR, CDR2 SFDVKD. V lost 7 bases and J 7 bases, leaving 13 bases between the germline ends. This CDR3 spans 13 amino acids. CDR3 in DNA: TGTGCCACCAGCCTACAGGTGGGGAATGAGCAGTTCTTC. This gives the protein CATSLQVGNEQFF.

The rearrangement uses TRBV6-5 and TRBJ2-6; tentatively, D is TRBD2 (5 bases). This CDR3 contains 14 residues. The germline V gene encodes CDR1 MNHEY and CDR2 SVGAGI. The CDR3, as DNA: TGTGCGATCGAGAGGGATACTGGGGCCAACGTCCTGACTTTC. This sequence encodes CAIERDTGANVLTF.

V usage is TRBV5-4 and J usage is TRBJ2-5; the D gene is possibly TRBD1 (6 bases). The CDR3 runs 16 residues. Germline CDR1 and CDR2: SGHNT and YYREEE (reference sequence). The V end was cut by 4 bases, the J end by 4 bases, with 20 bases between. The CDR3 bases are TGTGCCAGCAGCAGAAAGACAGGCCCTGCGGGAGAGACCCAGTACTTC. This encodes CASSRKTGPAGETQYF.

This clone came up a few times. The chain is built from TRBV6-5 and TRBJ2-1; D might be TRBD2 (5 bases). The length of the CDR3 is 14 residues. The germline gives CDR1 MNHEY, CDR2 SVGAGI. V was cut by 6 bases and J by 7 bases, with 16 bases left in between. As DNA, the CDR3 is TGTGCCAGCAGACCCCCGGGGTTCCCTAATGAGCAGTTCTTC. It is translated as CASRPPGFPNEQFF.

The chain uses TRBV27 and TRBJ2-3; 9 bases are shared with TRBD1. The CDR3 extends over 16 amino acids. With 5 bases clipped from V and 4 bases from J, the junction kept 10 bases outside the gene matches. Germline CDR1 and CDR2: MNHEY and SMNVEV (reference sequence). The CDR3, as DNA: TGTGCCAGCAGTAGCAGACAGGGGGGGCTGGCAGATACGCAGTATTTT. Translation: CASSSRQGGLADTQYF.

The chain is built from TRBV28 and TRBJ2-1; D uncertain. Trimming took off 6 bases at V and 5 bases at J, with 8 bases between the two ends. From germline, CDR1 is MDHEN and CDR2 SYDVKM. The CDR3 has 12 residues. CDR3 nucleotide sequence: TGTGCCAGCAGCCTCCAACACAATGAGCAGTTCTTC. It is translated as CASSLQHNEQFF.

V is TRBV4-1 and J is TRBJ1-3; possibly TRBD1 for D (5 bases). V was pared by 4 bases and J by 6 bases, with 10 bases between. The germline V gene has CDR1 MGHRA and CDR2 YSYEKL. This CDR3 has 13 amino acids. In DNA form, the CDR3 reads TGCGCCAGCAGCCCGGGACCATTAAACACCATATATTTT. The encoded protein is CASSPGPLNTIYF.

The chain links TRBV4-1 to TRBJ1-5; no reliable D call. Between the trimmed V and J ends, which lost 0 bases and 11 bases, there was a span of 14 bases. CDR1 is MGHRA, CDR2 YSYEKL, per germline. The length of the CDR3 is 14 residues. The CDR3 sequence: CASSQETTQRSQHF. The CDR3, as DNA: TGCGCCAGCAGCCAAGAGACGACACAAAGGTCCCAGCATTTT.

The chain combines TRBV5-1 with TRBJ2-6; D is possibly TRBD1 (6 bases). Germline loops: CDR1 SGHRS, CDR2 YFSETQ. V shed 4 bases and J shed 0 bases, with 17 bases lying between them. This CDR3 region has 18 residues. The CDR3 DNA reads as TGCGCCAGCAGCGGGAAGGACAGAACAAGCTCTGGGGCCAACGTCCTGACTTTC. It yields the protein CASSGKDRTSSGANVLTF.

This clone came up once. The chain is built from TRBV2 and TRBJ1-2, with D hard to call. Germline V lookup: CDR1 SNHLY, CDR2 FYNNEI. This CDR3 comprises 13 residues. Between the trimmed V and J ends, which lost 4 bases and 0 bases, there was a span of 6 bases. CDR3 sequence: CASSGSANYGYTF. The CDR3 nucleotides are TGTGCCAGCAGTGGCTCTGCTAACTATGGCTACACCTTC.

V usage is TRBV20-1 and J usage is TRBJ1-2, with no clear D. CDR3 length: 10 amino acids. V was pared by 4 bases and J by 7 bases, with 7 bases between. CDR1 and CDR2 (germline): DFQATT, SNEGSKA (reference sequence). CDR3 sequence reads: CSATGLGYTF. Written as DNA, the CDR3 is TGCAGTGCTACGGGCCTTGGCTACACCTTC.

The chain joins TRBV5-5 to TRBJ2-2, with D unclear. CDR1 SGHKS and CDR2 YYEKEE come from the germline V gene (reference sequence). Trimming removed 0 bases at V and 4 bases at J, with 10 bases between. This CDR3 is 15 amino acids long. This CDR3 is CASSLGSAPTGELFF. In nucleotides, the CDR3 is TGTGCCAGCAGCTTGGGGTCGGCGCCCACCGGGGAGCTGTTTTTT. Full variable domain (outside the CDR3, taken from reference TRBV5-5 and TRBJ2-2): DAGVTQSPTHLIKTRGQQVTLRCSPISGHKSVSWYQQVLGQGPQFIFQYYEKEERGRGNFPDRFSARQFPNYSSELNVNALLLGDSALYLCASSLGSAPTGELFFGEGSRLTVL.

The chain recombines TRBV24-1 with TRBJ1-2; 7 nucleotides line up with TRBD1. This CDR3 comprises 12 residues. Trimming removed 3 bases from V and 7 bases from J; junction bases left unmatched: 1. Germline assignment: CDR1 KGHDR and CDR2 SFDVKD. CDR3 in DNA: TGTGCCACCAGTGATAACAGGGGTGGCTACACCTTC. It encodes CATSDNRGGYTF.

The chain carries TRBV4-3 and TRBJ1-4; D is possibly TRBD1 (6 bases). This CDR3 has 17 amino acids. V shed 1 base and J shed 1 base, with 13 bases lying between them. CDR1 and CDR2 (germline): LGHNA, YSLEER. The CDR3 reads CASSQGQGPRTNEKLFF. CDR3 sequence (DNA): TGCGCCAGCAGCCAAGGGCAGGGGCCCCGAACTAATGAAAAACTGTTTTTT.